This is a list of T cell receptor beta chains from one sample in a study of shared clonotypes between healthy human individuals. The table came from immunoSEQ multiplex PCR; TCRdb's copy has only in-frame clones and leaves some out. In the table there are roughly 500,000 clones, about 95% of which are singletons. Sequencing was performed on naive CD4+ T cells sorted from blood. All receptors derive from a woman aged 30 to 39 in good health. Both conserved end residues are part of each CDR3. Fields, in order: D gene, clone size, J gene, V gene, CDR3 protein, CDR3 DNA. A D gene is named only where the DNA matches it firmly. Rows may omit the clone size; those that give it use once, few, many or a size class.

D gene: NA; clone size: NA; J gene: TRBJ2-1; V gene: TRBV7-2; CDR3 protein: CASSFSRNLNEQFF; CDR3 DNA: TGTGCCAGCAGCTTCAGTAGAAACCTCAATGAGCAGTTCTTC
D gene: NA; clone size: NA; J gene: TRBJ2-7; V gene: TRBV28; CDR3 protein: CASEGPSSSYEQYF; CDR3 DNA: TGTGCCAGTGAGGGACCCTCAAGCTCCTACGAGCAGTACTTC
D gene: TRBD1; clone size: NA; J gene: TRBJ1-3; V gene: TRBV28; CDR3 protein: CASSPTGQSGNTIYF; CDR3 DNA: TGTGCCAGCAGTCCGACAGGGCAGTCTGGAAACACCATATATTTT
D gene: TRBD2; clone size: NA; J gene: TRBJ2-7; V gene: TRBV6-5; CDR3 protein: CASSLTGLVVYEQYF; CDR3 DNA: TGTGCCAGCAGTCTAACGGGACTAGTTGTTTACGAGCAGTACTTC
D gene: NA; clone size: NA; J gene: TRBJ1-2; V gene: TRBV27; CDR3 protein: CASSLKPGAGYYGYTF; CDR3 DNA: TGTGCCAGCAGCTTAAAGCCTGGGGCAGGGTACTATGGCTACACCTTC
D gene: NA; clone size: NA; J gene: TRBJ2-7; V gene: TRBV18; CDR3 protein: CASSPPNARTDNYEQYF; CDR3 DNA: TGTGCCAGCTCACCACCTAATGCCAGGACAGATAACTACGAGCAGTACTTC
D gene: NA; clone size: NA; J gene: TRBJ2-7; V gene: TRBV28; CDR3 protein: CASRTSGSGYYEQYF; CDR3 DNA: TGTGCCAGCAGGACGAGCGGCTCGGGTTACTACGAGCAGTACTTC
D gene: NA; clone size: NA; J gene: TRBJ2-3; V gene: TRBV4-1; CDR3 protein: CASSRLGNEADTQYF; CDR3 DNA: TGCGCCAGCAGCCGATTAGGGAACGAGGCAGATACGCAGTATTTT
D gene: TRBD1; clone size: NA; J gene: TRBJ2-7; V gene: TRBV6-1; CDR3 protein: CASRPGTGGDEQYF; CDR3 DNA: TGTGCCAGCAGACCCGGGACAGGGGGAGACGAGCAGTACTTC
D gene: TRBD1; clone size: NA; J gene: TRBJ2-7; V gene: TRBV5-1; CDR3 protein: CASSWTGMGVYEQYF; CDR3 DNA: TGCGCCAGCAGCTGGACAGGGATGGGGGTGTACGAGCAGTACTTC
D gene: NA; clone size: NA; J gene: TRBJ2-7; V gene: TRBV7-3; CDR3 protein: CASSTPSNEQYF; CDR3 DNA: TGTGCCAGCAGCACCCCTAGCAACGAGCAGTACTTC
D gene: TRBD1; clone size: NA; J gene: TRBJ1-2; V gene: TRBV5-5; CDR3 protein: CASSLGGQGNYGYTF; CDR3 DNA: TGTGCCAGCAGCTTGGGGGGACAGGGTAACTATGGCTACACCTTC
D gene: NA; clone size: NA; J gene: TRBJ1-2; V gene: TRBV21-1; CDR3 protein: CASRPVFNYGYTF; CDR3 DNA: TGTGCCAGCAGGCCGGTTTTCAACTATGGCTACACCTTC
D gene: NA; clone size: NA; J gene: TRBJ2-1; V gene: TRBV18; CDR3 protein: CASSLTGDEQFF; CDR3 DNA: TGTGCCAGCTCGTTGACTGGAGATGAGCAGTTCTTC
D gene: NA; clone size: NA; J gene: TRBJ1-5; V gene: TRBV6-5; CDR3 protein: CASSYGTPSNQPQHF; CDR3 DNA: TGTGCCAGCAGTTACGGGACCCCTAGCAATCAGCCCCAGCATTTT
D gene: TRBD1; clone size: NA; J gene: TRBJ2-1; V gene: TRBV5-1; CDR3 protein: CASSSTGGSDEQFF; CDR3 DNA: TGCGCCAGCAGCTCCACAGGGGGGAGCGATGAGCAGTTCTTC
D gene: TRBD2; clone size: NA; J gene: TRBJ2-1; V gene: TRBV19; CDR3 protein: CASSILTSGRTSYNEQFF; CDR3 DNA: TGTGCCAGTAGTATCCTGACTAGCGGGAGGACATCCTACAATGAGCAGTTCTTC
D gene: TRBD1; clone size: NA; J gene: TRBJ2-1; V gene: TRBV7-9; CDR3 protein: CASSLFGTGGGDEQFF; CDR3 DNA: TGTGCCAGCAGCTTATTCGGGACAGGGGGCGGCGATGAGCAGTTCTTC
D gene: TRBD1; clone size: NA; J gene: TRBJ2-5; V gene: TRBV19; CDR3 protein: CASSINSPPTGETQYF; CDR3 DNA: TGTGCCAGTAGTATTAACAGCCCACCGACAGGGGAGACCCAGTACTTC
D gene: NA; clone size: NA; J gene: TRBJ2-3; V gene: TRBV28; CDR3 protein: CASSLWGASDTQYF; CDR3 DNA: TGTGCCAGCAGTTTATGGGGGGCCTCGGATACGCAGTATTTT
D gene: TRBD2; clone size: NA; J gene: TRBJ2-7; V gene: TRBV19; CDR3 protein: CASSWGGSTYEQYF; CDR3 DNA: TGTGCCAGTAGTTGGGGCGGGAGCACCTACGAGCAGTACTTC
D gene: TRBD2; clone size: NA; J gene: TRBJ2-1; V gene: TRBV25-1; CDR3 protein: CASSTSAGGSYNEQFF; CDR3 DNA: TGTGCCAGCAGTACCTCTGCGGGGGGCTCCTACAATGAGCAGTTCTTC
D gene: NA; clone size: once; J gene: TRBJ2-7; V gene: TRBV5-1; CDR3 protein: CASREGHPVDEQYF; CDR3 DNA: TGCGCCAGCAGGGAGGGACACCCCGTAGACGAGCAGTACTTC
D gene: NA; clone size: NA; J gene: TRBJ2-5; V gene: TRBV19; CDR3 protein: CASSKPGRIQETQYF; CDR3 DNA: TGTGCCAGTAGTAAGCCGGGACGTATCCAAGAGACCCAGTACTTC
D gene: TRBD1; clone size: NA; J gene: TRBJ1-1; V gene: TRBV7-3; CDR3 protein: CASSPQGVGDTEAFF; CDR3 DNA: TGTGCCAGCAGCCCTCAGGGGGTTGGGGACACTGAAGCTTTCTTT
D gene: NA; clone size: NA; J gene: TRBJ2-5; V gene: TRBV7-2; CDR3 protein: CASSSIGGRGETQYF; CDR3 DNA: TGTGCCAGCAGTTCCATCGGGGGGCGTGGAGAGACCCAGTACTTC
D gene: TRBD2; clone size: NA; J gene: TRBJ2-7; V gene: TRBV5-1; CDR3 protein: CASSWGPGGAYEQYF; CDR3 DNA: TGCGCCAGCAGCTGGGGGCCCGGGGGGGCCTACGAGCAGTACTTC
D gene: NA; clone size: NA; J gene: TRBJ2-1; V gene: TRBV28; CDR3 protein: CASGDVAGPNYNEQFF; CDR3 DNA: TGTGCCAGCGGCGACGTGGCGGGACCTAACTACAATGAGCAGTTCTTC
D gene: NA; clone size: NA; J gene: TRBJ2-7; V gene: TRBV29-1; CDR3 protein: CSVEDWNAGQGRTYEQYF; CDR3 DNA: TGCAGCGTTGAAGACTGGAATGCGGGCCAGGGGAGGACCTACGAGCAGTACTTC
D gene: TRBD2; clone size: NA; J gene: TRBJ2-1; V gene: TRBV4-1; CDR3 protein: CASSQVWGTSGNEQFF; CDR3 DNA: TGCGCCAGCAGCCAAGTTTGGGGGACTAGCGGCAATGAGCAGTTCTTC
D gene: NA; clone size: NA; J gene: TRBJ1-2; V gene: TRBV28; CDR3 protein: CASSLRNYGYTF; CDR3 DNA: TGTGCCAGCAGTTTGCGGAACTATGGCTACACCTTC
D gene: NA; clone size: NA; J gene: TRBJ1-1; V gene: TRBV7-2; CDR3 protein: CASSQQGFTEAFF; CDR3 DNA: TGTGCCAGCAGCCAACAGGGATTCACTGAAGCTTTCTTT
D gene: TRBD2; clone size: NA; J gene: TRBJ2-1; V gene: TRBV27; CDR3 protein: CASSLTRTSGVWNEQFF; CDR3 DNA: TGTGCCAGCAGTTTAACCCGGACTAGCGGGGTATGGAATGAGCAGTTCTTC
D gene: NA; clone size: NA; J gene: TRBJ2-3; V gene: TRBV18; CDR3 protein: CASSAQGAGNTDTQYF; CDR3 DNA: TGTGCCAGCTCAGCACAAGGGGCAGGCAACACAGATACGCAGTATTTT
D gene: NA; clone size: few; J gene: TRBJ2-3; V gene: TRBV5-1; CDR3 protein: CASSSTMSTDTQYF; CDR3 DNA: TGCGCCAGCAGCTCTACAATGAGCACAGATACGCAGTATTTT